This is a list of T cell receptor beta chains from one sample in a study of blood T cell repertoires in COVID-19. This table comes from immunoSEQ multiplex PCR, and its TCRdb copy is limited to in-frame clones, with some not included. Of under 200,000 clones in the sample, around 84% were seen once. Sequencing was performed on peripheral blood. The receptor source for this set is a man aged 50 or older with active or convalescent COVID-19. Each CDR3 is given with its conserved first and last residue. A D gene is named only where the DNA matches it firmly. Size tells how often a clone was seen (once, few, many) or the class of an expanded clone, and some rows leave it out.

j_gene	d_gene	abundance	v_gene	CDR3nt	CDR3aa
TRBJ1-5	NA	NA	TRBV6-1	TGTGCCAGCAGAATCAGGGAGGTTAGGCAGCCCCAGCATTTT	CASRIREVRQPQHF
TRBJ1-5	TRBD1	NA	TRBV10-2	TGCGCCAGCAGGAGTTTGGGACAGTCGAATCAGCCCCAGCATTTT	CASRSLGQSNQPQHF
TRBJ1-4	TRBD1	NA	TRBV5-1	TGCGCCAGCAGCAGGGACAGGGGAGAGGAAAAACTGTTTTTT	CASSRDRGEEKLFF
TRBJ1-4	TRBD1	few	TRBV14	TGTGCCAGCAGCAAACCATCGAGCTGGGACAGCTACGAAAAACTGTTTTTT	CASSKPSSWDSYEKLFF
TRBJ2-1	NA	NA	TRBV9	TGTGCCAGCAGCCCCTCGGGTAGCGGTGTCAATGAGCAGTTCTTC	CASSPSGSGVNEQFF
TRBJ2-1	NA	NA	TRBV6-5	TGTGCCAGCGGACTAGGGCAGGGGATTTACAATGAGCAGTTCTTC	CASGLGQGIYNEQFF
TRBJ2-1	TRBD1	NA	TRBV24-1	TGTGCCACCAGTGTCCGGGACAGGGCCCCTAATGAGCAGTTCTTC	CATSVRDRAPNEQFF
TRBJ1-2	NA	NA	TRBV19	TGTGCCAGTAGTATATCCAGTGGTGGCTACACCTTC	CASSISSGGYTF
TRBJ1-1	NA	NA	TRBV7-9	TGTGCCAGCAGTTCCTTTGGACCAGGGATCGGCACTGAAGCTTTCTTT	CASSSFGPGIGTEAFF
TRBJ2-7	TRBD1	NA	TRBV7-8	TGTGCCAGCAGCTCGGACAGGGCGGACGAGCAGTACTTC	CASSSDRADEQYF
TRBJ2-1	NA	NA	TRBV6-5	TGTGCCAGCAAGGAGGGTCTGGTCCCTAAAAATGAGCAGTTCTTC	CASKEGLVPKNEQFF
TRBJ1-5	TRBD1	NA	TRBV4-3	TGCGCCAGCAGCCTCACTACAGGGGGCAATCAGCCCCAGCATTTT	CASSLTTGGNQPQHF
TRBJ2-4	NA	NA	TRBV7-2	TGTGCCAGCAGCTTAGCGGGAGAAAACATTCAGTACTTC	CASSLAGENIQYF
TRBJ2-2	TRBD2	few	TRBV7-2	TGTGCCAGCAGCTTCCAAGCGGGAGGGCCCACCGGGGAGCTGTTTTTT	CASSFQAGGPTGELFF
TRBJ2-3	TRBD2	few	TRBV6-2/TRBV6-3	TGTGCCAGCAGCCCTAACCGGGACTACCCGTGGGGTGATACGCAGTATTTT	CASSPNRDYPWGDTQYF
TRBJ2-2	TRBD1	once	TRBV4-3	TGCGCCAGCAGCGTCCGACAGGGATACACCGGGGAGCTGTTTTTT	CASSVRQGYTGELFF
TRBJ2-3	TRBD2	NA	TRBV9	TGTGCCAGCAGCACCCAGCGGGAGGCTTTTGAAGTTGCAGATACGCAGTATTTT	CASSTQREAFEVADTQYF
TRBJ1-1	NA	NA	TRBV29-1	TGCAGCGTCCTACAGGAAATGAACACTGAAGCTTTCTTT	CSVLQEMNTEAFF
TRBJ2-7	TRBD1	NA	TRBV7-2	TGTGCCAGCAGCTACGCGGGGACAGGGGCCTACGAGCAGTACTTC	CASSYAGTGAYEQYF
TRBJ2-1	TRBD1	NA	TRBV4-2	TGTGCCAGCAGCCAAGAACCGGGACAGATCTCCTACAATGAGCAGTTCTTC	CASSQEPGQISYNEQFF
TRBJ2-5	TRBD2	many	TRBV30	TGTGCCTGGAGCCCATCCCCCCTGACTAGCGGAAACCAAGAGACCCAGTACTTC	CAWSPSPLTSGNQETQYF
TRBJ2-3	NA	NA	TRBV29-1	TGCAGCGTTGAAGGGGGGGGCCCAGATACGCAGTATTTT	CSVEGGGPDTQYF
TRBJ2-3	NA	NA	TRBV12-3/TRBV12-4	TGTGCCAGCTCCGGCCAGGCCACAGATACGCAGTATTTT	CASSGQATDTQYF
TRBJ2-7	NA	NA	TRBV5-1	TGCGCCAGCAGCGGAGGGGACAGCGATTACGAGCAGTACTTC	CASSGGDSDYEQYF
TRBJ1-2	TRBD1	NA	TRBV28	TGTGCCAGCAGTCCAAGGGACAGCCGAAATAATTACTCCTTC	CASSPRDSRNNYSF
TRBJ1-2	NA	NA	TRBV21-1	TGTGCCAGCAGCACCAGGACAGGTCCCTCCCCTTACTATGGCTACACCTTC	CASSTRTGPSPYYGYTF
TRBJ2-7	TRBD1	NA	TRBV19	TGTGCCAGTAGTTCAGGGGGCGTTAGACGTCCCTACGAGCAGTACTTC	CASSSGGVRRPYEQYF
TRBJ2-3	TRBD1	NA	TRBV3-1/TRBV3-2	TGTGCCAGCAGCCAAGCAGGGGGAGAAACAGATACGCAGTATTTT	CASSQAGGETDTQYF
TRBJ2-5	TRBD2	NA	TRBV9	TGTGCCAGCAGAGAGACTAGCGGGAGGCCAGATAAACAAGAGACCCAGTACTTC	CASRETSGRPDKQETQYF
TRBJ2-5	NA	NA	TRBV4-3	TGCGCCAGCAGCCAAGATAGTGCGACCCAGTACTTC	CASSQDSATQYF
TRBJ2-7	TRBD2	NA	TRBV7-8	TGTGCCAGCAGCCTCAGACTAGCTGGCTCCTACGAGCAGTACTTC	CASSLRLAGSYEQYF
TRBJ1-1	NA	NA	TRBV4-3	TGCGCCAGCAGCCAAGATCGGGGGGGTTACACTGAAGCTTTCTTT	CASSQDRGGYTEAFF
TRBJ1-2	TRBD1	NA	TRBV6-5	TGTGCCAGCAGTCTGACAGGGGGCAGGAGCTACACCTTC	CASSLTGGRSYTF
TRBJ2-3	TRBD2	few	TRBV2	TGTGCCAGCAGCCTTACTAGCGGGGGTGGGGTAGATACGCAGTATTTT	CASSLTSGGGVDTQYF
TRBJ2-7	NA	NA	TRBV27	TGTGCCAGCAAGGAGAGTACCACCTACGAGCAGTACTTC	CASKESTTYEQYF
TRBJ2-1	TRBD2	NA	TRBV6-5	TGTGCCAGCAGCCTGGGACTAGCGGGGGATAAGTTCTTC	CASSLGLAGDKFF
TRBJ1-5	NA	NA	TRBV25-1	TGTGCCAGCAGTTCAGAGGCAGGGGTCGATCAGCCCCAGCATTTT	CASSSEAGVDQPQHF
TRBJ1-1	NA	NA	TRBV5-6	TGTGCCAGCAGCTTGCCTCAGGGGTACACTGAAGCTTTCTTT	CASSLPQGYTEAFF
TRBJ1-4	TRBD1	NA	TRBV7-2	TGTGCCAGCAGCTTAAGGGGGAACAGGGGTAATGAAAAACTGTTTTTT	CASSLRGNRGNEKLFF
TRBJ1-2	TRBD1	NA	TRBV19	TGTGCCAGTAGTATGGGGGACAGGGACTATGGCTACACCTTC	CASSMGDRDYGYTF